This passage covers 26 T cell receptor beta chains from one sample sequenced in a study of a mutant IDH1 vaccine in newly diagnosed glioma. The antigens for these receptors are not known. TCRdb keeps only in-frame clones here, not all; method: immunoSEQ multiplex PCR. Of approximately 37,000 clones in the sample, around 76% are singletons; the top ten hold roughly 4.8%. Time point given: week 23, last vaccination. The study gave 300 ug of mutant IDH1 20-mer peptide per vaccine dose, with topical imiquimod. Specimen: PBMCs, collected from a glioma patient whose treatment included an IDH1 peptide vaccine. These receptors came from a man between 50 and 59 years old with glioma.

V usage is TRBV6-1 and J usage is TRBJ1-1; D is perhaps TRBD1 (5 bases). CDR3 length: 14 residues. Germline CDR1 MNHNS, CDR2 SASEGT. V was trimmed by 6 bases and J by 5 bases, leaving 16 bases between them. CDR3 loop: CASSARGEGTEAFF. DNA for the CDR3: TGTGCCAGCAGCGCACGGGGGGAGGGGACTGAAGCTTTCTTT.

The chain joins TRBV9 to TRBJ2-7, with 10 bases that match TRBD1. The CDR3 loop spans 15 amino acids. The V segment lost 0 bases and the J segment 3 bases; nucleotides outside the gene matches: 3. In germline, CDR1 is SGDLS, CDR2 YYNGEE. For the CDR3, the DNA is TGTGCCAGCAGCGTAGGACAGGGGGCAAGCTACGAGCAGTACTTC. It encodes CASSVGQGASYEQYF.

This clone was counted a single time. V and J are TRBV6-5 and TRBJ2-1; possibly TRBD1 or TRBD2 for D (6 bases each). The CDR3 contains 15 residues. Trimming removed 2 bases from V and 2 bases from J, with 10 bases in between. Per the germline V gene, CDR1 is MNHEY and CDR2 is SVGAGI. The CDR3 region has the DNA TGTGCCAGCAGTTACACGGGGGACACCTACAATGAGCAGTTCTTC. It encodes CASSYTGDTYNEQFF.

The rearrangement uses TRBV25-1 and TRBJ2-2; no definite D call. The V end was cut by 7 bases, the J end by 0 bases, with 9 bases between. The CDR3 is 14 amino acids. Germline values: CDR1 MGHDK, CDR2 SYGVNS. The CDR3 reads CASKGYTNTGELFF. The DNA of the CDR3 is TGTGCCAGCAAAGGTTACACGAACACCGGGGAGCTGTTTTTT.

The V call is TRBV7-2, the J call TRBJ1-2; D is uncertain. Germline V gene lookup returns CDR1 SGHTA and CDR2 FQGNSA. This CDR3 is built from 14 residues. Trimming shortened V by 2 bases and J by 5 bases, and 12 bases separated the two germline ends. The CDR3 bases are TGTGCCAGCAGCTTATCACTAGCGGAGTATGGCTACACCTTC. Protein sequence: CASSLSLAEYGYTF.

J is TRBJ2-3 and V is TRBV5-6; D possibly uses TRBD1 or TRBD2 (5 bases each). CDR1 is SGHDT, CDR2 YYEEEE, per germline. This CDR3 is built from 14 residues. With 5 bases removed from V and 2 bases from J, the gap between germline ends came to 12 bases. CDR3 residues: CASSPGTFTDTQYF. The CDR3, as DNA: TGTGCCAGCAGTCCCGGGACCTTCACAGATACGCAGTATTTT. Together with reference TRBV5-6 and TRBJ2-3, the CDR3 gives the full variable domain: DAGVTQSPTHLIKTRGQQVTLRCSPKSGHDTVSWYQQALGQGPQFIFQYYEEEERQRGNFPDRFSGHQFPNYSSELNVNALLLGDSALYLCASSPGTFTDTQYFGPGTRLTVL.

The table lists this clone with a few counts. J is TRBJ1-5 and V is TRBV4-1, with D perhaps TRBD1 (5 bases). V lost 0 bases and J lost 7, with 13 bases in between. Germline V gene data show CDR1 as MGHRA and CDR2 as YSYEKL. The CDR3 covers 15 residues. The DNA for the CDR3 is TGCGCCAGCAGCCAAGATACGACAGTGGGGCAGCCCCAGCATTTT. This sequence encodes CASSQDTTVGQPQHF.

This chain uses TRBV6-1 with TRBJ2-3; 7 bases are a match to TRBD1. The V segment lost 10 bases and the J segment 4 bases; nucleotides outside the gene matches: 8. Germline CDR1 is MNHNS and CDR2 is SASEGT. The CDR3 is made up of 13 amino acids. The CDR3 protein is CATSEGASDTQYF. DNA for the CDR3: TGTGCCACCTCAGAGGGGGCGTCAGATACGCAGTATTTT.

This clone showed up just once. This chain uses TRBV29-1 with TRBJ1-5, with 7 bases matching TRBD1. Germline V gene lookup returns CDR1 SQVTM and CDR2 ANQGSEA. The CDR3 is 14 residues long. V lost 6 bases and J lost 1; bases outside the gene matches: 6. CDR3 bases: TGCAGCGTCGCAAAACAGGGGAGCAATCAGCCCCAGCATTTT. The encoded protein is CSVAKQGSNQPQHF.

This clone has only one observation. V is TRBV4-2 and J is TRBJ1-2; 9 bases align to TRBD1. Per germline, CDR1 LGHNA and CDR2 YNFKEQ. The V and J ends lost 0 bases and 6 bases, in that order; junction bases with no gene match: 5. CDR3 length: 15 residues. CDR3: CASSQDLRTGDGYTF. CDR3 bases: TGTGCCAGCAGCCAAGATCTGCGGACAGGGGATGGCTACACCTTC.

V gene TRBV4-1 combines with J gene TRBJ1-1; maybe TRBD1 (5 bases). This CDR3 contains 15 residues. Trimming pared 0 bases from V and 0 bases from J, leaving 8 bases between. Germline values: CDR1 MGHRA, CDR2 YSYEKL. The CDR3 DNA is TGCGCCAGCAGCCAAGATCCGGGGGTGAACACTGAAGCTTTCTTT. Its protein is CASSQDPGVNTEAFF.

This rearrangement joins TRBV13 to TRBJ2-7; D uncertain. The V gene's germline CDR1 is PRHDT and CDR2 FYEKMQ (reference sequence). The CDR3 extends over 12 amino acids. Trimming removed 5 bases from V and 4 bases from J, with 9 bases in between. The CDR3 coding sequence is TGTGCCAGCAGCCCCCGCGGATACGAGCAGTACTTC. This gives the protein CASSPRGYEQYF.

This chain joins TRBV4-1 and TRBJ2-5; the D call may be TRBD1 or TRBD2 (7 bases each). Germline V gives CDR1 MGHRA, CDR2 YSYEKL. The length of the CDR3 is 19 residues. Trimming shortened V by 1 base and J by 1 base, and 22 bases separated the two germline ends. The CDR3 spells CASSQGRSSGQVPQETQYF. CDR3 nucleotide sequence: TGCGCCAGCAGCCAAGGCAGGTCTAGCGGACAGGTTCCCCAAGAGACCCAGTACTTC.

The chain couples TRBV19 to TRBJ2-7, with D possibly called TRBD1 or TRBD2 (5 bases each). Trimming cost V 10 bases and J 2 bases, with 15 bases left between them. The CDR3 extends over 13 amino acids. Looked up from germline, CDR1 is LNHDA and CDR2 is SQIVND (reference sequence). The CDR3 reads CATRGLGAYEQYF. The CDR3 DNA sequence: TGTGCCACGAGAGGGTTAGGGGCCTACGAGCAGTACTTC.

The chain recombines TRBV5-5 with TRBJ1-2; unclear D gene. Trimming stripped 0 bases from V and 4 bases from J, with 4 bases between. The germline gives CDR1 SGHKS, CDR2 YYEKEE (reference sequence). The CDR3 spans 12 residues. Written as DNA, the CDR3 is TGTGCCAGCAGCTTGGGGACCTATGGCTACACCTTC. This codes for CASSLGTYGYTF.

The chain uses TRBV7-2 and TRBJ1-4; weak D call: TRBD1 (6 bases). V lost 5 bases, J lost 7 bases, and 14 bases lay in between. The germline CDR1 and CDR2 sequences are SGHTA and FQGNSA. The CDR3 has 14 residues. CDR3 coding DNA: TGTGCCAGCAGCCCTCAGGGGAGTGGTGAAAAACTGTTTTTT. Amino acids: CASSPQGSGEKLFF. Together with reference TRBV7-2 and TRBJ1-4, the CDR3 gives the full variable domain: GAGVSQSPSNKVTEKGKDVELRCDPISGHTALYWYRQSLGQGLEFLIYFQGNSAPDKSGLPSDRFSAERTGGSVSTLTIQRTQQEDSAVYLCASSPQGSGEKLFFGSGTQLSVL.

This clone was observed a few times. V usage is TRBV11-2 and J usage is TRBJ2-7; a weak D match, TRBD2 (5 bases). This CDR3 is built from 15 residues. Trimming stripped 5 bases from V and 2 bases from J, with 16 bases between. The germline CDR1 and CDR2 sequences are SGHAT and FQNNGV. The CDR3 sequence is CASSAGSERAYEQYF. CDR3 coding DNA: TGTGCCAGCAGCGCGGGTAGCGAACGCGCCTACGAGCAGTACTTC.

The chain joins TRBV10-1 to TRBJ2-5, with D perhaps matching TRBD2 (6 bases). Germline V gives CDR1 WNHNN, CDR2 SYGVQD (reference sequence). This CDR3 has 14 amino acids. V lost 0 bases and J 4 bases, leaving 9 bases between the germline ends. The CDR3 DNA follows: TGCGCCAGCAGTGAGTCGTCGGGGGTAGAGACCCAGTACTTC. This gives the protein CASSESSGVETQYF.

The count of this clone is one. The chain couples TRBV4-1 to TRBJ1-1; D not certain. The CDR3 extends over 15 amino acids. Trimming took off 1 base at V and 2 bases at J, with 11 bases between the two ends. Germline CDR1 reads MGHRA; CDR2 reads YSYEKL. CDR3 residues: CASSQVEASNTEAFF. CDR3 bases: TGCGCCAGCAGCCAAGTAGAGGCCTCTAACACTGAAGCTTTCTTT.

The CDR3 loop is CASSYVGNSPGNTIYF. DNA for the CDR3: TGTGCCAGCAGTTACGTAGGCAACAGCCCTGGAAACACCATATATTTT. The gene calls are TRBV6-6 and TRBJ1-3; D unclear. This CDR3 region has 16 residues. Germline CDR1 and CDR2: MNHNY and SVGAGI (reference sequence). Between the trimmed V and J ends, which lost 2 bases and 2 bases, there was a span of 13 bases.

This chain uses TRBV5-4 with TRBJ2-3; tentative D call: TRBD1 (6 bases). CDR1 and CDR2 (germline): SGHNT, YYREEE (reference sequence). The length of the CDR3 is 13 residues. V was pared by 4 bases and J by 3 bases, with 9 bases between. The CDR3 region has the DNA TGTGCCAGCAGCCGGCAGGGGACAGATACGCAGTATTTT. Its translation is CASSRQGTDTQYF.

This rearrangement joins TRBV5-6 to TRBJ1-1, with D possibly matching TRBD1 (6 bases). Between the trimmed V and J ends, which lost 2 bases and 3 bases, there was a span of 20 bases. CDR1 and CDR2 from the germline V gene are SGHDT and YYEEEE. The CDR3 runs to 17 residues. CDR3 region: CASSLEEDSLWDTEAFF. In DNA form, the CDR3 reads TGTGCCAGCAGCTTAGAGGAGGACAGCTTATGGGACACTGAAGCTTTCTTT.

V gene TRBV27 combines with J gene TRBJ1-2; maybe TRBD1 (6 bases). The CDR3 runs to 13 residues. The V and J ends lost 4 bases and 3 bases respectively, with 9 bases between them. Germline CDR1 and CDR2: MNHEY and SMNVEV (reference sequence). The CDR3 sequence: CASSSGGDYGYTF. The DNA of the CDR3 is TGTGCCAGCAGTTCTGGGGGCGACTATGGCTACACCTTC.

The V gene is TRBV5-1, the J gene TRBJ1-6; the D is unclear. The CDR3 is made up of 15 amino acids. CDR1 and CDR2 (germline): SGHRS, YFSETQ. V was trimmed by 4 bases and J by 5 bases, leaving 13 bases between them. CDR3 sequence: CASSARTSDNSPLHF. In nucleotides, the CDR3 is TGCGCCAGCAGCGCCCGGACGTCGGATAATTCACCCCTCCACTTT.

This clone was detected only once. The conserved closing phenylalanine or tryptophan is absent in this CDR3, likely reflecting a read error. The rearrangement links TRBV10-3 to TRBJ1-2; 9 bases match TRBD1. Germline V gene sequence: CDR1 ENHRY, CDR2 SYGVKD. The CDR3 sequence is 15 residues long. The ends lost 3 bases at V and 7 bases at J; junction bases unmatched: 9. Here the CDR3 DNA reads TGTGCCATCAGTGATCTCGGGGACAGGGTCCGTGGCTACACCTCC. Translation gives CAISDLGDRVRGYTS.

This chain links TRBV5-4 with TRBJ1-2; TRBD1 agrees at 7 bases. Losses at the gene ends were 4 bases for V and 7 bases for J; bases not matched to a gene: 10. The CDR3 contains 14 residues. The germline V gene encodes CDR1 SGHNT and CDR2 YYREEE (reference sequence). The CDR3 protein is CASSGGGQKFGYTF. The DNA of the CDR3 is TGTGCCAGCAGCGGGGGGGGACAGAAGTTTGGCTACACCTTC.